The 30 T cell receptor beta chains below come from one sample, sequenced in a study of shared clonotypes between healthy human individuals. Profiled with immunoSEQ multiplex PCR; TCRdb holds only in-frame clones, not every one. The sample yields about 980,000 clones, 60% to 85% seen once. Material: memory CD4+ T cells sorted from blood. Subset: CD45RA-negative fraction. Source of these receptors: a man aged 18 to 35 in good health.

The chain links TRBV20-1 to TRBJ1-2; a weak D match, TRBD1 (6 bases). This CDR3 region has 11 residues. Germline values: CDR1 DFQATT, CDR2 SNEGSKA (reference sequence). Trimming took off 6 bases at V and 7 bases at J, with 12 bases between the two ends. The CDR3 DNA sequence: TGCAGTGCCCAAGGGGGTATTGGCTACACCTTC. Amino acids: CSAQGGIGYTF.

The CDR3: CASSFRQGTSTDTQYF. CDR3 bases: TGTGCCAGCTCATTCCGACAGGGAACTAGCACAGATACGCAGTATTTT. The chain uses TRBV18 and TRBJ2-3, with TRBD1 matching over 7 bases. The CDR3 extends over 16 amino acids. Germline lookup yields CDR1 KGHSH and CDR2 LQKENI. Losses at the gene ends were 5 bases for V and 0 bases for J; bases not matched to a gene: 8. Together with reference TRBV18 and TRBJ2-3, the CDR3 gives the full variable domain: NAGVMQNPRHLVRRRGQEARLRCSPMKGHSHVYWYRQLPEEGLKFMVYLQKENIIDESGMPKERFSAEFPKEGPSILRIQQVVRGDSAAYFCASSFRQGTSTDTQYFGPGTRLTVL.

The rearrangement uses TRBV5-6 and TRBJ2-7; a possible D gene is TRBD1 (5 bases). The V gene's germline CDR1 is SGHDT and CDR2 YYEEEE. The CDR3 has 13 amino acids. V lost 2 bases, J lost 3 bases, and 9 bases lay in between. CDR3 amino acids: CASSFGHVYEQYF. The CDR3 coding sequence is TGTGCCAGCAGCTTCGGACATGTCTACGAGCAGTACTTC.

The rearrangement uses TRBV7-2 and TRBJ1-1; tentatively, D is TRBD1 (6 bases). The CDR3 covers 15 residues. The germline CDR1 and CDR2 sequences are SGHTA and FQGNSA. V was trimmed by 3 bases and J by 4 bases, leaving 15 bases between them. The DNA for the CDR3 is TGTGCCAGCAGCTTCGGGTTGGGGGCTGGCACTGAAGCTTTCTTT. Encoded protein: CASSFGLGAGTEAFF.

V and J are TRBV28 and TRBJ1-2; D is unresolved. The germline V and J ends were trimmed by 3 bases and 7 bases, with 9 bases remaining between them. Germline V gene sequence: CDR1 MDHEN, CDR2 SYDVKM. The length of the CDR3 is 12 residues. In DNA, the CDR3 is TGTGCCAGCAGTTTGGGGTTTGGTGGCTACACCTTC. Protein product: CASSLGFGGYTF.

This chain connects TRBV11-2 to TRBJ2-7, with 10 bases that match TRBD1. Germline V lookup: CDR1 SGHAT, CDR2 FQNNGV. The CDR3 has 16 amino acids. V shed 4 bases and J 2 bases; nucleotides not matched to a gene: 8. The CDR3 DNA reads as TGTGCCAGCAGCTCCCACCGGGGACAGGGGCCCTACGAGCAGTACTTC. Translation gives CASSSHRGQGPYEQYF.

The genes are TRBV6-5 and TRBJ1-1; D is ambiguous. The CDR3 is made up of 13 amino acids. The V end lost 8 bases, the J end lost 0 bases, and 10 bases lay between the germline ends. The germline V gene encodes CDR1 MNHEY and CDR2 SVGAGI. This CDR3 reads CASEAVMNTEAFF. CDR3 in DNA: TGTGCCAGCGAGGCCGTTATGAACACTGAAGCTTTCTTT.

The chain employs TRBV18 and TRBJ1-1, with a weak D call TRBD1 (5 bases). The CDR3 is 16 residues long. The V and J ends lost 3 bases and 5 bases respectively, with 19 bases between them. Germline CDR1 is KGHSH and CDR2 is LQKENI. This CDR3 is CASSPLLDSRGTEAFF. In nucleotides, the CDR3 is TGTGCCAGCTCACCCCTCTTAGACAGTCGGGGAACTGAAGCTTTCTTT.

This rearrangement joins TRBV29-1 to TRBJ1-1; maybe TRBD1 (5 bases). The germline V and J ends were trimmed by 4 bases and 0 bases, with 18 bases remaining between them. This CDR3 has 16 residues. Germline assignment: CDR1 SQVTM and CDR2 ANQGSEA. The CDR3 DNA reads as TGCAGCGTTGGGGCGGGACGGAGTGTTATGAACACTGAAGCTTTCTTT. This gives the protein CSVGAGRSVMNTEAFF.

Only one count was recorded for this clone. The same CDR3 is also encoded by other DNA sequences in this sample. The chain combines TRBV11-2 with TRBJ2-3; D might be TRBD1 (5 bases). The ends were cut back, 1 base at V and 6 bases at J, with 8 bases in the middle. Germline V lookup: CDR1 SGHAT, CDR2 FQNNGV. The CDR3 is 13 amino acids. The CDR3 region is CASSLAGADTQYF. The CDR3 coding sequence is TGTGCCAGCAGCTTAGCTGGGGCGGATACGCAGTATTTT. Looking up the rest from reference TRBV11-2 and TRBJ2-3 gives the full variable domain: EAGVAQSPRYKIIEKRQSVAFWCNPISGHATLYWYQQILGQGPKLLIQFQNNGVVDDSQLPKDRFSAERLKGVDSTLKIQPAKLEDSAVYLCASSLAGADTQYFGPGTRLTVL.

This chain joins TRBV7-9 and TRBJ1-2; D unclear. This CDR3 spans 15 amino acids. Germline-derived CDR1 and CDR2 are SEHNR and FQNEAQ (reference sequence). V was clipped by 1 base and J by 3 bases, with 12 bases between them. CDR3 region: CASSLESGPYYGYTF. The CDR3 DNA sequence: TGTGCCAGCAGCTTAGAGAGTGGGCCGTACTATGGCTACACCTTC.

This clone was detected a few times. J is TRBJ1-2 and V is TRBV30, with TRBD1 as a possible D gene (5 bases). Germline loops: CDR1 GTSNPN, CDR2 SVGIG (reference sequence). This CDR3 is built from 14 residues. The V and J ends lost 3 bases and 8 bases respectively, with 19 bases between them. The CDR3 DNA is TGTGCCTGGAGGGTCCGGGGGGTAAGGGGCGGCTACACCTTC. Translated, it gives CAWRVRGVRGGYTF.

V gene TRBV6-6 combines with J gene TRBJ2-2; 9 bases agree with TRBD1. Trimming took 6 bases from V and 3 from J; bases not matched to a gene: 5. Germline V CDR1 and CDR2: MNHNY, SVGAGI (reference sequence). This CDR3 comprises 15 residues. This CDR3 is CASRITGGYTGELFF. The CDR3, as DNA: TGTGCCAGCAGGATAACAGGGGGCTACACCGGGGAGCTGTTTTTT.

The rearrangement joins TRBV5-1 to TRBJ2-1, with 8 nucleotides matching TRBD2. Germline lookup yields CDR1 SGHRS and CDR2 YFSETQ. CDR3 length: 15 amino acids. The ends lost 3 bases at V and 0 bases at J; junction bases unmatched: 2. The CDR3 DNA is TGCGCCAGCAGCTCGGGAGGGAGCTCCTACAATGAGCAGTTCTTC. Its translation: CASSSGGSSYNEQFF.

V usage is TRBV11-2 and J usage is TRBJ1-3, with a weak D call TRBD1 (5 bases). Germline loops: CDR1 SGHAT, CDR2 FQNNGV. V was shortened by 4 bases and J by 2 bases, with 21 bases between the two germline ends. The CDR3 length is 18 residues. In nucleotides, the CDR3 is TGTGCCAGCAGCTCGCTAAAATCAGGGTTCAGAACTGGAAACACCATATATTTT. It codes for CASSSLKSGFRTGNTIYF. The full variable domain, rest sourced from reference TRBV11-2 and TRBJ1-3, is EAGVAQSPRYKIIEKRQSVAFWCNPISGHATLYWYQQILGQGPKLLIQFQNNGVVDDSQLPKDRFSAERLKGVDSTLKIQPAKLEDSAVYLCASSSLKSGFRTGNTIYFGEGSWLTVV.

This clone came up a few times. The J gene is TRBJ2-1, the V gene TRBV2, with D unresolved. Per the germline V gene, CDR1 is SNHLY and CDR2 is FYNNEI. Trimming left V 7 bases short and J 4 bases short, with 14 bases between. The CDR3 loop spans 14 amino acids. CDR3 region: CASTLAATYNEQFF. Written as DNA, the CDR3 is TGTGCCAGCACCCTGGCAGCGACTTACAATGAGCAGTTCTTC.

This chain joins TRBV5-1 and TRBJ2-1; 12 nucleotides line up with TRBD2. CDR3 length: 17 residues. The junction had 8 bases not matched to a gene; V was cut back by 0 bases and J by 7 bases. Germline CDR1 reads SGHRS; CDR2 reads YFSETQ. This chain's CDR3 is CASSLGSTSGRRNEQFF. CDR3 coding DNA: TGCGCCAGCAGCTTGGGGTCGACTAGCGGGAGACGTAATGAGCAGTTCTTC.

This chain links TRBV30 with TRBJ2-1, with D perhaps TRBD2 (7 bases). The ends were cut back, 0 bases at V and 14 bases at J, with 14 bases in the middle. The CDR3 is 12 amino acids. CDR1 is GTSNPN, CDR2 SVGIG, per germline (reference sequence). The CDR3 DNA sequence: TGTGCCTGGAGTGTAATCGGGGGGCTAGAGTTCTTC. This encodes CAWSVIGGLEFF. Variable domain in full (rest from reference TRBV30 and TRBJ2-1): SQTIHQWPATLVQPVGSPLSLECTVEGTSNPNLYWYRQAAGRGLQLLFYSVGIGQISSEVPQNLSASRPQDRQFILSSKKLLLSDSGFYLCAWSVIGGLEFFGPGTRLTVL.

CDR3 sequence (DNA): TGTGCCAGTAGTCCCGGAGGGTCGAAGAGCTCCTACAATGAGCAGTTCTTC. It yields the protein CASSPGGSKSSYNEQFF. The chain is built from TRBV19 and TRBJ2-1; possibly TRBD2 for D (6 bases). The germline V gene encodes CDR1 LNHDA and CDR2 SQIVND (reference sequence). V was pared by 5 bases and J by 0 bases, with 17 bases between. The CDR3 runs to 17 residues.

There are a few counts of this clone. The chain joins TRBV21-1 to TRBJ2-2. TRBV21-1 is a documented pseudogene. This CDR3 spans 15 amino acids. CDR3 protein: CASSPRSLNTGELFF. In nucleotides, the CDR3 is TGTGCCAGCAGCCCCCGCAGCCTGAACACCGGGGAGCTGTTTTTT.

The chain links TRBV5-6 to TRBJ2-1; TRBD2 matches 9 bases. This CDR3 is 13 amino acids long. The V gene end was trimmed by 6 bases and the J gene end by 8 bases; junction bases not matched to a gene: 6. CDR1 and CDR2 from the germline V gene are SGHDT and YYEEEE. CDR3 nucleotide sequence: TGTGCCAGCACCGAGGGACTAGCCGATGAGCAGTTCTTC. Translated, it gives CASTEGLADEQFF.

The chain couples TRBV10-3 to TRBJ1-2; D possibly corresponds to TRBD1 (5 bases). V was clipped by 6 bases and J by 0 bases, with 23 bases between them. The CDR3 has 18 residues. CDR1 is ENHRY, CDR2 SYGVKD, per germline. The CDR3 DNA reads as TGTGCCATCAGAGAAACGGCTACAGGTGCCTCAACTAACTATGGCTACACCTTC. It specifies CAIRETATGASTNYGYTF.

The chain couples TRBV12-5 to TRBJ2-7, with D possibly TRBD2 on 5 matching bases. Trimming took 0 bases from V and 4 from J, leaving 13 bases between them. The CDR3 totals 15 residues. CDR1 LGHNT and CDR2 FRNRAP come from the germline V gene. CDR3 nucleotides: TGTGCTAGTGGTTTGGTACAACGGCTAGCTTACGAGCAGTACTTC. It specifies CASGLVQRLAYEQYF.

The genes are TRBV30 and TRBJ2-3; TRBD2 aligns across 13 bases. CDR3 size: 18 residues. The V gene end was trimmed by 0 bases and the J gene end by 5 bases; junction bases not matched to a gene: 11. Germline values: CDR1 GTSNPN, CDR2 SVGIG (reference sequence). DNA for the CDR3: TGTGCCTGGAGTGTCAGCAGGACTAGCGGGAGAAGAGGAGATACGCAGTATTTT. Translated: CAWSVSRTSGRRGDTQYF.

J is TRBJ2-5 and V is TRBV5-6; the match to TRBD2 covers 7 bases. The CDR3 consists of 15 residues. Germline-derived CDR1 and CDR2 are SGHDT and YYEEEE. Losses at the gene ends were 0 bases for V and 1 base for J; bases not matched to a gene: 3. Here the CDR3 DNA reads TGTGCCAGCAGCTTGGTAGCGGGTCCCCAAGAGACCCAGTACTTC. Translated: CASSLVAGPQETQYF.

V gene TRBV7-9 combines with J gene TRBJ1-2, with no clear D. The length of the CDR3 is 14 residues. V lost 2 bases, J lost 2 bases, and 9 bases lay in between. CDR1 SEHNR and CDR2 FQNEAQ come from the germline V gene (reference sequence). In nucleotides, the CDR3 is TGTGCCAGCAGCTTATGGGCCGAGAACTATGGCTACACCTTC. Translating it yields CASSLWAENYGYTF.

This clone was picked up one time. The genes are TRBV18 and TRBJ2-7; TRBD1 is a possible D gene (6 bases). CDR3 length equals 15 residues. Germline CDR1 and CDR2: KGHSH and LQKENI. Trimming pared 4 bases from V and 4 bases from J, leaving 17 bases between. DNA of the CDR3: TGTGCCAGCTCACTCCAACAGGGTTCGATATACGAGCAGTACTTC. The encoded protein is CASSLQQGSIYEQYF.

The chain combines TRBV27 with TRBJ2-7; 7 bases align to TRBD2. The CDR3 sequence is 14 residues long. With V trimmed by 6 bases and J by 2 bases, 7 bases remained unmatched. CDR1 is MNHEY and CDR2 is SMNVEV in the germline V gene (reference sequence). CDR3 bases: TGTGCCAGCAGAAGGGAGGGCCTGGCCTACGAGCAGTACTTC. Residues: CASRREGLAYEQYF.

The chain recombines TRBV11-2 with TRBJ2-1; the match to TRBD1 covers 8 bases. This CDR3 region has 12 residues. CDR1 is SGHAT, CDR2 FQNNGV, per germline. V trimming: 2 bases; J trimming: 14 bases; junction bases outside the gene matches: 5. The CDR3, as DNA: TGTGCCAGCAGCTTAAATAGGGGACAGGAGTTCTTC. Its protein product is CASSLNRGQEFF.

Here the CDR3 DNA reads TGTGCCAGCAGCTTCGGACAGAATCCCTACGAGCAGTACTTC. Amino acids: CASSFGQNPYEQYF. This chain uses TRBV5-6 with TRBJ2-7; weak D call: TRBD1 (6 bases). The V and J ends lost 2 bases and 2 bases respectively, with 11 bases between them. In germline, CDR1 is SGHDT, CDR2 YYEEEE. This CDR3 contains 14 residues. Using reference TRBV5-6 and TRBJ2-7 for the parts outside the CDR3, the full variable domain is DAGVTQSPTHLIKTRGQQVTLRCSPKSGHDTVSWYQQALGQGPQFIFQYYEEEERQRGNFPDRFSGHQFPNYSSELNVNALLLGDSALYLCASSFGQNPYEQYFGPGTRLTVT.